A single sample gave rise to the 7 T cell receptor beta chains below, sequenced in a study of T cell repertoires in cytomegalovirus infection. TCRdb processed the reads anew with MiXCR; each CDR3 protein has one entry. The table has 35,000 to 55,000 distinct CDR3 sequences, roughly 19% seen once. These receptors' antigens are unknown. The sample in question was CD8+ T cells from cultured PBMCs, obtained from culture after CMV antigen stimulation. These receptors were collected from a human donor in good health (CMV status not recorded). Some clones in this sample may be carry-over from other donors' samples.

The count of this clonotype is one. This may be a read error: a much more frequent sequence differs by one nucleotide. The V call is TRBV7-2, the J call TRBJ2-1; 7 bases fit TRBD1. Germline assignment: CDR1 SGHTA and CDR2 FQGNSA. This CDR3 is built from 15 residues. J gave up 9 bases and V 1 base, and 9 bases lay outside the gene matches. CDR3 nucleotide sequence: TGTGCCAGCAGCTTAGGGGACCAGGACAGGCGTGAGCAGTTCTTC. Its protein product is CASSLGDQDRREQFF.

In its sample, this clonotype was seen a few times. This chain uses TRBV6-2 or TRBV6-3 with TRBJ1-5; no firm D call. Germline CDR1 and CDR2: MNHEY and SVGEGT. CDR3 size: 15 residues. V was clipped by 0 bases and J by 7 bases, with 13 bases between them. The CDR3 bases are TGTGCCAGCAGTTACTCGGGCGGGAGGATCCAGCCCCAGCATTTT. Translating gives CASSYSGGRIQPQHF.

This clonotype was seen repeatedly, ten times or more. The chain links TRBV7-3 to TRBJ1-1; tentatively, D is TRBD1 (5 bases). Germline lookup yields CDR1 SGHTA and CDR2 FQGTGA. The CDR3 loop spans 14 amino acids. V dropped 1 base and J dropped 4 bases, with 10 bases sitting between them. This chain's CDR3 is CASSLNPGGTEAFF. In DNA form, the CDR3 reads TGTGCCAGCAGCTTAAACCCGGGGGGCACTGAAGCTTTCTTT.

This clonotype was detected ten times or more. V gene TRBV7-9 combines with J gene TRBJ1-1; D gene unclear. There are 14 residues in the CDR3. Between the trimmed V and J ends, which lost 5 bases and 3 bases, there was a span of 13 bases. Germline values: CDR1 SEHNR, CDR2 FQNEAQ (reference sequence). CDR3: CASSPLTLDTEAFF. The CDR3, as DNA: TGTGCCAGCAGCCCACTCACTCTGGACACTGAAGCTTTCTTT.

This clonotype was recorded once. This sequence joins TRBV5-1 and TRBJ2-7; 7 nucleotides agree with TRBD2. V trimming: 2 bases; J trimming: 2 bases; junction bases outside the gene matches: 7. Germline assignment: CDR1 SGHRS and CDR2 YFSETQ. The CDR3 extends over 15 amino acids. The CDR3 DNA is TGCGCCAGCAGCTTAACGGGAGGCCCCCCCTACGAGCAGTACTTC. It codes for CASSLTGGPPYEQYF.

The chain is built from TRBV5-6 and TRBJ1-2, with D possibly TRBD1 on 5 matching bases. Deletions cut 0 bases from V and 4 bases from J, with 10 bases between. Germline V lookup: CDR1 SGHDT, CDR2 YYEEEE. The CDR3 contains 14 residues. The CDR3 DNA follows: TGTGCCAGCAGCTTGGGGCGGGGGACCTATGGCTACACCTTC. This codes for CASSLGRGTYGYTF.

The CDR3 loop reads CASSSPGALGTDTQYF. DNA of the CDR3: TGTGCCAGTAGCAGTCCGGGGGCCCTCGGCACAGATACGCAGTATTTT. The V and J genes are TRBV19 and TRBJ2-3; the D call may be TRBD1 or TRBD2 (6 bases each). CDR1 LNHDA and CDR2 SQIVND come from the germline V gene (reference sequence). Deletions cut 6 bases from V and 1 base from J, with 17 bases between. This CDR3 region has 16 residues. Variable domain in full (rest from reference TRBV19 and TRBJ2-3): DGGITQSPKYLFRKEGQNVTLSCEQNLNHDAMYWYRQDPGQGLRLIYYSQIVNDFQKGDIAEGYSVSREKKESFPLTVTSAQKNPTAFYLCASSSPGALGTDTQYFGPGTRLTVL.